Listed here is a single TCR beta chain. The TCR beta repertoire was assessed by survey-level immunoSEQ sequencing. Generated by immunoSEQ multiplex PCR, the TCRdb table keeps only in-frame clones and is missing some. Here the sample spans approximately 53,000 clones, more than 80% being singletons. CDR1 is MGHRA, CDR2 YSYEKL, per germline. Trimming cost V 3 bases and J 3 bases; bases outside gene matches: 6. The CDR3 sequence is 16 residues long. The clonotype originates from a man between 40 and 49 years old with rheumatoid arthritis. The chain combines TRBV4-1 with TRBJ1-3, with TRBD1 matching over 9 bases. The sequenced sample was PBMCs. CDR3 in DNA: TGCGCCAGCAGCCACCCGGGACAGGGACGTGGAAACACCATATATTTT. It specifies CASSHPGQGRGNTIYF.